This T cell receptor beta chain was found in a study of memory CD4+ T cells and cytomegalovirus serostatus. The study, taken as a whole, reports: CMV serostatus prediction reached median AUC approximately 0.95, or 0.91 with US-trained model. CD4+ memory repertoires contained about 40% of the roughly 160 reported CMV TCRbeta sequences.

Single viable CD3+CD4+CD8-CD45RO+ cells were sorted as the memory CD4+ T cells. This clone was counted a few times. As yet, its antigen is unknown. The repertoire was sequenced with immunoSEQ multiplex PCR; TCRdb's copy has only in-frame clones and lacks some. This sample has approximately 44,000 clones, with roughly four fifths found just once. CDR1 LNHDA and CDR2 SQIVND come from the germline V gene (reference sequence). The junction had 9 bases not matched to a gene; V was cut back by 7 bases and J by 3 bases. This CDR3 is 16 amino acids long. The sequence was obtained from an adult in good health and CMV-seronegative. The chain combines TRBV19 with TRBJ2-6; 7 nucleotides align to TRBD1. The source material was memory CD4+ T cells from blood. The CDR3 loop reads CASNRQGSGGANVLTF. CDR3 nucleotide sequence: TGTGCCAGTAATAGACAGGGCTCAGGTGGGGCCAACGTCCTGACTTTC.